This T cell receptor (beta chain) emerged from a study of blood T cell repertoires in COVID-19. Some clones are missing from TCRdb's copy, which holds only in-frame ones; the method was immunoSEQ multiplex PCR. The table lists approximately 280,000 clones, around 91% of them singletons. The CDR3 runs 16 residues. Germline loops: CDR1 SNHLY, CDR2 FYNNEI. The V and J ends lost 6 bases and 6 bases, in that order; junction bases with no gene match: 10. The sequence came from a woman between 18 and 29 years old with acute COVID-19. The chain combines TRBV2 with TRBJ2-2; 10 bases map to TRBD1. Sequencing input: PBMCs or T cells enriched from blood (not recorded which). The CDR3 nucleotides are TGTGCCAGCAGCGTTCAGGGGACAGGGGTTTCCGGGGAGCTGTTTTTT. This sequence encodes CASSVQGTGVSGELFF.